The entry that follows covers one T cell receptor (beta chain) sequence. The repertoire was sequenced with immunoSEQ multiplex PCR; TCRdb's copy has only in-frame clones and lacks some. The repertoire holds hundreds of thousands of clones, with over 75% as singletons. These data belong to a study of shared T cell receptors in the human thymus. This CDR3 has 18 residues. The germline gives CDR1 SGHAT, CDR2 FQNNGV. V gave up 4 bases and J gave up 6 bases; unmatched junction bases: 17. In addition, the sample was reused for a study of human thymus T cells. That report adds: Having surgery to correct congenital heart defects, healthy Finnish infants acted as the donors. Resections obtained during corrective heart surgery supplied the thymus tissue. An apparent bias in V and J gene usage was seen in thymic and blood repertoires. What related research reported was that thymic repertoires overlapped highly among unrelated individuals.

The sequenced sample consisted of thymocytes. The receptor's source is a boy in the first two years of life with a congenital heart defect. The chain carries TRBV11-2 and TRBJ1-4, with 7 bases matching TRBD1. CDR3 bases: TGTGCCAGCAGCTCACTGATCGGGGAGACAGGGCATGATGAAAAACTGTTTTTT. Protein: CASSSLIGETGHDEKLFF.